The T cell receptor (beta chain) described here comes from a study of CD8 T cells in Susac syndrome. Findings and limits, study-wide: It was acknowledged in the study that its TCR sequencing and HLA analysis involved a relatively small number of individuals.

For this clonotype: Its specificity is unknown.

Random hexamers were used to reverse transcribe an amount of roughly 0.45 to 1 ug RNA. Each CDR3 protein is one row after TCRdb ran MiXCR on the immunoSEQ multiplex PCR reads. The sample lists roughly 150,000 distinct CDR3 sequences; roughly 95% were seen once. The germline gives CDR1 SGHTA, CDR2 FQGNSA. The CDR3 length is 14 residues. V shed 1 base and J shed 0 bases, with 7 bases lying between them. Sequencing used CD4+ T cells from PBMCs. The chain joins TRBV7-2 to TRBJ2-7; D gene ambiguous. The clonotype comes from a human donor with Susac syndrome. The chain's CDR3 is CASSLDYRSYEQYF. CDR3 bases: TGTGCCAGCAGCTTAGACTACCGCTCCTACGAGCAGTACTTC.